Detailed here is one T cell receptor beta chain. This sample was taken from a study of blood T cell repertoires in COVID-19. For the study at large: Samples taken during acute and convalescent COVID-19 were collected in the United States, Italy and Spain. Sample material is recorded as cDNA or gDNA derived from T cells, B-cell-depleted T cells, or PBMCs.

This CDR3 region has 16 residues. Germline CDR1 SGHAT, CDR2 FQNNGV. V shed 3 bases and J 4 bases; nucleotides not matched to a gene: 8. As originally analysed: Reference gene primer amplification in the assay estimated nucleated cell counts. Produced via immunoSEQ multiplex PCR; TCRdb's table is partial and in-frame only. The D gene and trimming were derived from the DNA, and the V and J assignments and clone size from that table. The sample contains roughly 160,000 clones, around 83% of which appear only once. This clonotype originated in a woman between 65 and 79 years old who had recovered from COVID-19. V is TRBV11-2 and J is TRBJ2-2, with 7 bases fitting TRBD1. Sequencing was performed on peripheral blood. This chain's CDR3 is CASSFAGTEGTGELFF. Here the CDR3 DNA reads TGTGCCAGCAGCTTCGCCGGGACAGAGGGCACCGGGGAGCTGTTTTTT.